Listed here are 17 T cell receptor beta chains from one sample, sequenced in a study of technical replicates of blood from a handful of donors. The table came from immunoSEQ multiplex PCR; TCRdb's copy has only in-frame clones and leaves some out. The sample contains roughly 72,000 clones, about 92% of which appear only once. The sample consisted of T cells isolated from PBMCs. The source is a human donor in good health.

This sequence joins TRBV5-1 and TRBJ1-2, with TRBD1 identical over 9 bases. Germline V gene data show CDR1 as SGHRS and CDR2 as YFSETQ. Trimming removed 4 bases from V and 4 bases from J; junction bases left unmatched: 2. This CDR3 region has 13 residues. The CDR3 sequence is CASSGQGSYGYTF. The CDR3 nucleotides read TGCGCCAGCAGCGGACAGGGGAGCTATGGCTACACCTTC. Filled out from reference TRBV5-1 and TRBJ1-2, the complete variable domain reads KAGVTQTPRYLIKTRGQQVTLSCSPISGHRSVSWYQQTPGQGLQFLFEYFSETQRNKGNFPGRFSGRQFSNSRSEMNVSTLELGDSALYLCASSGQGSYGYTFGSGTRLTVV.

This clone has a handful of counts. This chain uses TRBV10-3 with TRBJ1-5, with D hard to call. This CDR3 spans 13 amino acids. Trimming removed 0 bases from V and 5 bases from J, with 5 bases in between. The germline CDR1 and CDR2 sequences are ENHRY and SYGVKD. The chain's CDR3 is CAISESGDQPQHF. The CDR3 DNA reads TGTGCCATCAGTGAGTCGGGAGATCAGCCCCAGCATTTT.

The chain links TRBV11-2 to TRBJ2-3; D is perhaps TRBD1 (6 bases). Germline assignment: CDR1 SGHAT and CDR2 FQNNGV. Trimming removed 2 bases from V and 0 bases from J, with 12 bases in between. This CDR3 is 16 amino acids long. As DNA, the CDR3 is TGTGCCAGCAGCTTATTAGGGGGAACTAGCACAGATACGCAGTATTTT. It codes for CASSLLGGTSTDTQYF.

The chain has TRBV19 and TRBJ2-2; 8 bases align to TRBD1. This CDR3 spans 14 amino acids. After removal of 8 bases from V and 3 bases from J, the junction contained 5 bases not matched to a gene. Germline V CDR1 and CDR2: LNHDA, SQIVND (reference sequence). For the CDR3, the DNA is TGTGCCAGTGGGGGACAGGCCTACACCGGGGAGCTGTTTTTT. This translates into CASGGQAYTGELFF.

DNA for the CDR3: TGCGCCAGCAGCAAGACAAATGAAAAACTGTTTTTT. The encoded protein is CASSKTNEKLFF. The chain uses TRBV5-1 and TRBJ1-4; D is uncertain. Looked up from germline, CDR1 is SGHRS and CDR2 is YFSETQ. V was cut by 4 bases and J by 5 bases, with 6 bases left in between. This CDR3 is 12 amino acids long.

The chain employs TRBV4-2 and TRBJ1-2; no reliable D call. Germline CDR1 is LGHNA and CDR2 is YNFKEQ. The CDR3 runs to 14 residues. V was pared by 0 bases and J by 7 bases, with 12 bases between. The CDR3 DNA reads as TGTGCCAGCAGCCAAGATAGAAGGGAGAGTGGCTACACCTTC. It translates to CASSQDRRESGYTF.

This chain uses TRBV10-3 with TRBJ2-7; tentatively, D is TRBD2 (7 bases). The CDR3 totals 15 residues. Looked up from germline, CDR1 is ENHRY and CDR2 is SYGVKD. Trimming pared 1 base from V and 5 bases from J, leaving 15 bases between. CDR3 amino acids: CAISEWGGQIDEQYF. In nucleotides, the CDR3 is TGTGCCATCAGTGAGTGGGGGGGGCAGATCGACGAGCAGTACTTC.

The chain links TRBV7-2 to TRBJ2-1, with 7 nucleotides matching TRBD2. The trim removed 1 base at V and 4 bases at J, leaving 4 bases unmatched. Per the germline V gene, CDR1 is SGHTA and CDR2 is FQGNSA. This CDR3 spans 15 amino acids. CDR3: CASSLEGGRYNEQFF. CDR3 in DNA: TGTGCCAGCAGCTTAGAGGGAGGGCGGTACAATGAGCAGTTCTTC.

The chain couples TRBV5-1 to TRBJ2-5; 7 bases are shared with TRBD1. The V gene's germline CDR1 is SGHRS and CDR2 YFSETQ. Trimming removed 0 bases from V and 5 bases from J; junction bases left unmatched: 10. This CDR3 is 16 amino acids long. The CDR3 sequence: CASSLAYRGGRETQYF. CDR3 bases: TGCGCCAGCAGCTTGGCGTATAGAGGGGGCAGGGAGACCCAGTACTTC.

The V gene is TRBV28, the J gene TRBJ1-4; 8 nucleotides align to TRBD1. The CDR3 has 15 residues. Germline loops: CDR1 MDHEN, CDR2 SYDVKM. After removal of 6 bases from V and 4 bases from J, the junction contained 7 bases not matched to a gene. CDR3 coding DNA: TGTGCCAGCAGCATGGCAGGGGGCCTTAATGAAAAACTGTTTTTT. It is translated as CASSMAGGLNEKLFF.

This sequence joins TRBV2 and TRBJ2-3; TRBD2 might be the D (6 bases). CDR1 is SNHLY and CDR2 is FYNNEI in the germline V gene. The CDR3 spans 17 residues. Trimming stripped 4 bases from V and 1 base from J, with 18 bases between. The CDR3 spells CASSVSGAVIRTDTQYF. The DNA for the CDR3 is TGTGCCAGCAGTGTTTCGGGAGCCGTGATACGCACAGATACGCAGTATTTT.

Here the CDR3 reads CASSLENLSPYEQYF. Written as DNA, the CDR3 is TGCGCCAGCAGCCTCGAAAATCTTAGCCCCTACGAGCAGTACTTC. The V call is TRBV4-1, the J call TRBJ2-7; D unclear. This CDR3 comprises 15 residues. With 4 bases removed from V and 2 bases from J, the gap between germline ends came to 15 bases. CDR1 and CDR2 from the germline V gene are MGHRA and YSYEKL.

The chain is built from TRBV9 and TRBJ2-3; 10 nucleotides match TRBD2. The V and J ends lost 0 bases and 3 bases, in that order; junction bases with no gene match: 4. This CDR3 spans 16 amino acids. CDR1 SGDLS and CDR2 YYNGEE come from the germline V gene. Here the CDR3 DNA reads TGTGCCAGCAGCGTAGGCCTAGCGGGAGAGACAGATACGCAGTATTTT. This sequence encodes CASSVGLAGETDTQYF.

The V and J genes are TRBV2 and TRBJ2-7, with TRBD1 matching 9 bases. CDR1 SNHLY and CDR2 FYNNEI come from the germline V gene. Trimming cost V 8 bases and J 1 base; bases outside gene matches: 6. The CDR3 is 14 amino acids. CDR3 DNA sequence: TGTGCCAGCCAGACCGGGACAGGGTCCTACGAGCAGTACTTC. It encodes CASQTGTGSYEQYF.

The chain is built from TRBV7-8 and TRBJ1-1; tentatively, D is TRBD1 (5 bases). CDR1 SGHVS and CDR2 FQNEAQ come from the germline V gene. The CDR3 has 15 amino acids. V lost 4 bases and J 0 bases, leaving 12 bases between the germline ends. The CDR3: CASSSQGQLNTEAFF. CDR3 nucleotide sequence: TGTGCCAGCAGCTCCCAGGGTCAGTTGAACACTGAAGCTTTCTTT. The complete variable domain, with remaining parts taken from reference TRBV7-8 and TRBJ1-1, reads GAGVSQSPRYKVAKRGQDVALRCDPISGHVSLFWYQQALGQGPEFLTYFQNEAQLDKSGLPSDRFFAERPEGSVSTLKIQRTQQEDSAVYLCASSSQGQLNTEAFFGQGTRLTVV.

This chain joins TRBV27 and TRBJ1-1; D uncertain. Germline V CDR1 and CDR2: MNHEY, SMNVEV (reference sequence). The CDR3 consists of 16 residues. V dropped 7 bases and J dropped 0 bases, with 18 bases sitting between them. The CDR3 sequence: CASKEDGSDLNTEAFF. DNA of the CDR3: TGTGCCAGCAAAGAGGACGGGAGCGACTTGAACACTGAAGCTTTCTTT.

This clone came up once. The genes are TRBV7-9 and TRBJ1-1; no reliable D call. The CDR3 consists of 14 residues. Trimming pared 2 bases from V and 6 bases from J, leaving 13 bases between. Germline lookup yields CDR1 SEHNR and CDR2 FQNEAQ (reference sequence). The CDR3 sequence: CASSLKNEDSEAFF. The DNA for the CDR3 is TGTGCCAGCAGCTTAAAGAATGAAGACTCTGAAGCTTTCTTT. Looking up the rest from reference TRBV7-9 and TRBJ1-1 gives the full variable domain: DTGVSQNPRHKITKRGQNVTFRCDPISEHNRLYWYRQTLGQGPEFLTYFQNEAQLEKSRLLSDRFSAERPKGSFSTLEIQRTEQGDSAMYLCASSLKNEDSEAFFGQGTRLTVV.